Shown below are 15 T cell receptor beta chains from a single sample sequenced in a study of T cells in Graves' hyperthyroidism and ophthalmopathy. The TCR beta CDR3 regions underwent amplification using RNA transcripts as the source. The HTBI primer set was used in a first-round RT-PCR of the TCR CDR3. TCRdb called the multiplex PCR reads again in MiXCR, with one record for every CDR3 protein. The repertoire includes approximately 400,000 distinct CDR3 sequences, approximately 25% of them detected once, and around 79% sits in the top ten. Sequenced input: blood. These receptors came from a man aged 45-65 years with Graves' hyperthyroidism.

This clonotype was observed many times. This chain uses TRBV2 with TRBJ2-1; D gene ambiguous. Trimming took off 0 bases at V and 9 bases at J, with 6 bases between the two ends. This CDR3 is built from 12 residues. Germline CDR1 SNHLY, CDR2 FYNNEI. The DNA for the CDR3 is TGTGCCAGCAGTGAAGCGATTGTTGAGCAGTTCTTC. It translates to CASSEAIVEQFF.

To note about this clonotype: This may stem from a read error, because a much larger clone lies one nucleotide away. The V gene is TRBV3-1, the J gene TRBJ2-2; maybe TRBD2 (6 bases). CDR3 length: 15 amino acids. Germline values: CDR1 LGHDT, CDR2 YNNKEL (reference sequence). The CDR3 DNA reads TGTACCAGCAGCCAAGATGGGGAGGTCACCGGGGAGCTGTTTTTT. Its protein is CTSSQDGEVTGELFF.

This sequence joins TRBV11-3 and TRBJ2-1, with 8 bases aligning to TRBD2. Germline V gives CDR1 SGHNT, CDR2 YENEEA. The trim removed 2 bases at V and 9 bases at J, leaving 9 bases unmatched. The CDR3 extends over 15 amino acids. The CDR3: CASSLSGGAYGEQFF. The CDR3, as DNA: TGTGCCAGCAGCTTATCGGGAGGGGCCTATGGTGAGCAGTTCTTC.

The CDR3 here is CASSRLAGDRLYEQYF. The CDR3 nucleotides are TGTGCCAGCAGCCGACTAGCGGGGGACCGTCTTTACGAGCAGTACTTC. The gene calls are TRBV12-3 or TRBV12-4 and TRBJ2-7; TRBD2 aligns across 12 bases. Unmatched junction bases numbered 10, after V lost 6 bases and J lost 4 bases. The CDR3 is made up of 16 amino acids.

The J gene is TRBJ2-3, the V gene TRBV10-3, with TRBD2 matching 12 bases. Germline V CDR1 and CDR2: ENHRY, SYGVKD. The V gene end was trimmed by 10 bases and the J gene end by 2 bases; junction bases not matched to a gene: 4. The length of the CDR3 is 14 residues. CDR3 in DNA: TGTGCCACCCGGACTAGCGGGAACACAGATACGCAGTATTTT. Protein sequence: CATRTSGNTDTQYF.

This clonotype was seen only once. Since no conserved phenylalanine or tryptophan closes the CDR3, a read error is the likely cause. The CDR3: CASSPADGGELFL. The CDR3 DNA sequence: TGTGCCAGCAGCCCCGCAGACGGCGGGGAGCTGTTTTTA. The rearrangement links TRBV11-3 to TRBJ2-2; D gene uncertain. The V end lost 5 bases, the J end lost 7 bases, and 11 bases lay between the germline ends. This CDR3 has 13 residues. The germline CDR1 and CDR2 sequences are SGHNT and YENEEA.

This clonotype has only a few counts. This chain joins TRBV6-2 or TRBV6-3 and TRBJ2-3; 8 nucleotides line up with TRBD2. V shed 4 bases and J 4 bases; nucleotides not matched to a gene: 7. Germline V gene lookup returns CDR1 MNHEY and CDR2 SVGEGT. This CDR3 spans 15 amino acids. The DNA for the CDR3 is TGTGCCAGCAGTTTGCCCCGGGGGGGAGCAGATACGCAGTATTTT. The encoded protein is CASSLPRGGADTQYF.

The chain joins TRBV6-7 to TRBJ2-5, with D hard to call. TRBV6-7 qualifies as an ORF whose function is uncertain. CDR3 length equals 16 residues. Trimming stripped 6 bases from V and 3 bases from J, with 20 bases between. The CDR3 DNA reads as TGTGCCAGCAGCCCCCGTTACGAATCCCTTAAAGAGACCCAGTACTTC. Translating it yields CASSPRYESLKETQYF.

Many counts were recorded for this clonotype. This rearrangement joins TRBV27 to TRBJ2-1; no clear D gene. This CDR3 has 16 amino acids. Germline V gives CDR1 MNHEY, CDR2 SMNVEV (reference sequence). The V end was cut by 0 bases, the J end by 2 bases, with 11 bases between. The DNA for the CDR3 is TGTGCCAGCAGTTTATCCTCTGGGCTCCCCTACAATGAGCAGTTCTTC. Translation gives CASSLSSGLPYNEQFF.

The chain couples TRBV24-1 to TRBJ2-1, with a tentative D call TRBD2 (5 bases). V was cut by 6 bases and J by 6 bases, with 14 bases left in between. The CDR3 is 14 residues long. Germline CDR1 and CDR2: KGHDR and SFDVKD. Written as DNA, the CDR3 is TGTGCCACCAGTCCTAGCACTAATCGCAATGAGCAGTTCTTC. It encodes CATSPSTNRNEQFF.

This clonotype was seen once. This may arise from a read error, as a much more abundant clone is one base away. The J gene is TRBJ1-3, the V gene TRBV14; D is undetermined. The germline gives CDR1 SGHDN, CDR2 FVKESK. The CDR3 length is 16 residues. DNA of the CDR3: TGTGCCAGCAGCCAAGACCGAGGGATCTCTGGAAACGCCATATATTTT. This encodes CASSQDRGISGNAIYF. The variable domain in full, with the rest retrieved from reference TRBV14 and TRBJ1-3, is EAGVTQFPSHSVIEKGQTVTLRCDPISGHDNLYWYRRVMGKEIKFLLHFVKESKQDESGMPNNRFLAERTGGTYSTLKVQPAELEDSGVYFCASSQDRGISGNAIYFGEGSWLTVV.

The chain couples TRBV12-3 or TRBV12-4 to TRBJ1-1; D may be TRBD1 (6 bases). The CDR3 covers 13 residues. Trimming took off 7 bases at V and 1 base at J, with 10 bases between the two ends. DNA of the CDR3: TGTGCCAGCACGACAGGCCGGAACACTGAAGCTTTCTTT. It translates to CASTTGRNTEAFF.

This clonotype was seen ten or more times. This chain joins TRBV10-3 and TRBJ2-3; 14 nucleotides match TRBD2. CDR1 is ENHRY, CDR2 SYGVKD, per germline. This CDR3 contains 16 residues. Trimming cost V 2 bases and J 4 bases; bases outside gene matches: 2. The CDR3 DNA is TGTGCCATCAGTGAGGGACTAGCGGGAGGTGCAGATACGCAGTATTTT. This gives the protein CAISEGLAGGADTQYF.

This clonotype appeared a few times. The chain links TRBV27 to TRBJ2-1, with 11 bases that match TRBD2. V shed 4 bases, J shed 7 bases, and the junction held 18 bases outside the gene matches. The CDR3 is made up of 19 amino acids. Germline CDR1 MNHEY, CDR2 SMNVEV (reference sequence). The CDR3 here is CASSSPTSGTQQFGNEQFF. CDR3 DNA sequence: TGTGCCAGCAGTTCTCCGACTAGCGGGACGCAACAGTTTGGGAATGAGCAGTTCTTC.

This clonotype was detected a few times. The V call is TRBV29-1, the J call TRBJ2-7, with TRBD1 identical over 8 bases. CDR1 and CDR2 from the germline V gene are SQVTM and ANQGSEA. This CDR3 is built from 12 residues. Germline trimming cut 4 bases from V and 2 bases from J; bases unmatched to any gene: 1. The DNA for the CDR3 is TGCAGCGTTGGGACAGGGCCCTACGAGCAGTACTTC. Translated: CSVGTGPYEQYF.